This T cell receptor (beta chain) was obtained from a study of CD8+ T cells in alopecia areata. Study overall: Treated patients were scored for severity by percent of scalp affected.

Overall study findings and caveats: The study found tofacitinib significantly decreased scalp clonality and expanded CD8+ clones among the top 100.

This clone occurred once. No antigen is known for it. Documented treatment: oral pan-JAK inhibitor, 5-10 mg twice daily. Sequencing used cDNA as its template, made by extracting RNA and reverse transcribing it. Method: immunoSEQ multiplex PCR; TCRdb's copy keeps in-frame clones and lacks some. The sample has some 200,000 clones, nearly 60% seen once. The CDR3 sequence is 18 residues long. V gave up 0 bases and J gave up 0 bases, with 18 bases separating them. Germline lookup yields CDR1 SGHNT and CDR2 YYREEE (reference sequence). The chain couples TRBV5-4 to TRBJ2-5; perhaps TRBD1 as D (6 bases). The TCR sequence derives from a human donor with alopecia areata. The sequenced sample was CD4+ T cells sorted from blood, obtained at week 24, from a patient treated with tofacitinib. The CDR3 here is CASSLESQGSPYQETQYF. Here the CDR3 DNA reads TGTGCCAGCAGCTTGGAGAGCCAGGGGTCCCCGTACCAAGAGACCCAGTACTTC.